One and the same sample provided the 25 T cell receptor beta chains below, sequenced in a study of blood T cell repertoires in COVID-19. Generated by immunoSEQ multiplex PCR, the TCRdb table keeps only in-frame clones and is missing some. The sample shows 40,000 to 55,000 clones, around 90% of them seen only once. What was sequenced was peripheral blood. The receptors come from a man aged 45 to 65 with COVID-19, enrolled during active disease.

The chain couples TRBV7-2 to TRBJ2-2; 8 bases map to TRBD1. Germline V gene data show CDR1 as SGHTA and CDR2 as FQGNSA. Germline trimming cut 5 bases from V and 2 bases from J; bases unmatched to any gene: 16. This CDR3 region has 19 residues. CDR3 sequence: CASSVRGTGALLNTGELFF. Written as DNA, the CDR3 is TGTGCCAGCAGCGTTCGGGGGACAGGCGCTTTACTAAACACCGGGGAGCTGTTTTTT.

This sequence joins TRBV19 and TRBJ2-2; D may be TRBD2 (5 bases). The V and J ends lost 7 bases and 0 bases respectively, with 15 bases between them. In germline, CDR1 is LNHDA, CDR2 SQIVND (reference sequence). The CDR3 runs 16 residues. CDR3 DNA sequence: TGTGCCAGTAAGTCGTGGCGGGCGACGAACACCGGGGAGCTGTTTTTT. Protein sequence: CASKSWRATNTGELFF.

The chain carries TRBV7-2 and TRBJ1-1; D perhaps matches TRBD1 (5 bases). The V gene's germline CDR1 is SGHTA and CDR2 FQGNSA. The CDR3 spans 14 residues. Deletions cut 2 bases from V and 1 base from J, with 8 bases between. This CDR3 is CASSLQGSNTEAFF. The CDR3 coding sequence is TGTGCCAGCAGCTTACAGGGATCGAACACTGAAGCTTTCTTT.

In this sample, this clone turned up a few times. V usage is TRBV6-5 and J usage is TRBJ1-1, with a tentative D call TRBD1 (5 bases). Germline assignment: CDR1 MNHEY and CDR2 SVGAGI. With 7 bases removed from V and 1 base from J, the gap between germline ends came to 13 bases. This CDR3 region has 14 residues. The CDR3: CASTTGDRNTEAFF. The CDR3 DNA follows: TGTGCCAGCACCACGGGGGACCGGAACACTGAAGCTTTCTTT.

The J gene is TRBJ2-3, the V gene TRBV7-3; no reliable D call. V was cut by 2 bases and J by 0 bases, with 12 bases left in between. Germline CDR1 SGHTA, CDR2 FQGTGA. CDR3 length equals 16 residues. The CDR3 coding sequence is TGTGCCAGCAGCTTAGGCGGCTCTTCAAGCACAGATACGCAGTATTTT. This gives the protein CASSLGGSSSTDTQYF.

The chain carries TRBV19 and TRBJ1-1, with D uncertain. The V end lost 4 bases, the J end lost 5 bases, and 11 bases lay between the germline ends. Looked up from germline, CDR1 is LNHDA and CDR2 is SQIVND (reference sequence). This CDR3 comprises 13 residues. The CDR3 coding sequence is TGTGCCAGTAGTAGGAGGGATGGGACTGAAGCTTTCTTT. Translating gives CASSRRDGTEAFF. The whole variable domain, filled in from reference TRBV19 and TRBJ1-1, reads DGGITQSPKYLFRKEGQNVTLSCEQNLNHDAMYWYRQDPGQGLRLIYYSQIVNDFQKGDIAEGYSVSREKKESFPLTVTSAQKNPTAFYLCASSRRDGTEAFFGQGTRLTVV.

V and J are TRBV27 and TRBJ1-5; 7 nucleotides align to TRBD1. The CDR3 covers 16 residues. V lost 5 bases to trimming and J lost 0 bases; unmatched junction nucleotides: 7. Germline CDR1 is MNHEY and CDR2 is SMNVEV (reference sequence). CDR3 amino acids: CASSPGTVYSNQPQHF. As DNA, the CDR3 is TGTGCCAGCAGTCCGGGGACAGTTTATAGCAATCAGCCCCAGCATTTT.

The chain has TRBV5-1 and TRBJ2-7; maybe TRBD1 (6 bases). V lost 4 bases to trimming and J lost 0 bases, with 17 bases between them. This CDR3 is 16 amino acids long. CDR1 is SGHRS and CDR2 is YFSETQ in the germline V gene. The CDR3 coding sequence is TGCGCCAGCAGCAGAACAGGGATTTTTAGCTCCTACGAGCAGTACTTC. Its protein is CASSRTGIFSSYEQYF.

CDR3: CASSLAGGSSGNTIYF. The CDR3 DNA reads as TGCGCCAGCAGCTTGGCGGGCGGGAGCTCTGGAAACACCATATATTTT. J is TRBJ1-3 and V is TRBV5-1; D unresolved. This CDR3 comprises 16 residues. The germline CDR1 and CDR2 sequences are SGHRS and YFSETQ. V lost 0 bases to trimming and J lost 0 bases, with 10 bases between them.

The CDR3 reads CASSLDDKGVVTEAFF. In DNA, the CDR3 is TGTGCCAGCAGCTTAGACGATAAGGGGGTTGTGACTGAAGCTTTCTTT. The V and J genes are TRBV7-9 and TRBJ1-1, with D possibly being TRBD1 (6 bases). Germline CDR1 reads SEHNR; CDR2 reads FQNEAQ (reference sequence). The CDR3 is 16 amino acids. The V end was cut by 1 base, the J end by 5 bases, with 17 bases between. Combining the CDR3 with reference TRBV7-9 and TRBJ1-1 gives the whole variable domain DTGVSQNPRHKITKRGQNVTFRCDPISEHNRLYWYRQTLGQGPEFLTYFQNEAQLEKSRLLSDRFSAERPKGSFSTLEIQRTEQGDSAMYLCASSLDDKGVVTEAFFGQGTRLTVV.

The chain uses TRBV6-5 and TRBJ2-3; possibly TRBD2 for D (7 bases). Germline assignment: CDR1 MNHEY and CDR2 SVGAGI. This CDR3 is 16 amino acids long. Deletions cut 2 bases from V and 5 bases from J, with 17 bases between. CDR3 residues: CASSYLGGRLGDTQYF. The CDR3 DNA reads TGTGCCAGCAGTTACCTGGGGGGGCGCCTTGGAGATACGCAGTATTTT.

The rearrangement uses TRBV19 and TRBJ1-5, with D uncertain. Between the trimmed V and J ends, which lost 0 bases and 7 bases, there was a span of 16 bases. CDR3 size: 16 residues. Looked up from germline, CDR1 is LNHDA and CDR2 is SQIVND (reference sequence). The CDR3 loop is CASSIDRGSTAQPQHF. In DNA form, the CDR3 reads TGTGCCAGTAGTATAGATAGAGGCAGCACCGCGCAGCCCCAGCATTTT.

This clone was detected only once. This sequence joins TRBV29-1 and TRBJ2-3; 11 positions agree with TRBD1. Germline V gives CDR1 SQVTM, CDR2 ANQGSEA. V lost 6 bases, J lost 3 bases, and 5 bases stayed unmatched. The CDR3 consists of 14 residues. This CDR3 is CSVGGQGDTDTQYF. CDR3 coding DNA: TGCAGCGTCGGGGGACAGGGGGATACAGATACGCAGTATTTT.

This chain links TRBV5-5 with TRBJ2-7; 7 positions agree with TRBD1. Germline V CDR1 and CDR2: SGHKS, YYEKEE (reference sequence). The CDR3 length is 14 residues. Losses at the gene ends were 3 bases for V and 4 bases for J; bases not matched to a gene: 7. In DNA form, the CDR3 reads TGTGCCAGCAGCTCTCGGGGACAGATATACGAGCAGTACTTC. Translating gives CASSSRGQIYEQYF.

The genes are TRBV20-1 and TRBJ1-2, with 7 bases fitting TRBD1. Germline V gives CDR1 DFQATT, CDR2 SNEGSKA (reference sequence). The CDR3 runs 11 residues. With 7 bases clipped from V and 8 bases from J, the junction kept 7 bases outside the gene matches. This chain's CDR3 is CSVEGGAGYTF. The DNA of the CDR3 is TGCAGTGTTGAAGGGGGCGCCGGCTACACCTTC.

The genes are TRBV4-1 and TRBJ1-6, with 9 bases identical to TRBD1. The CDR3 loop spans 16 amino acids. Per germline, CDR1 MGHRA and CDR2 YSYEKL. The V segment lost 0 bases and the J segment 10 bases; nucleotides outside the gene matches: 7. CDR3 region: CASSQDRGQGRSPLHF. In DNA form, the CDR3 reads TGCGCCAGCAGCCAAGATCGGGGACAGGGAAGATCACCCCTCCACTTT.

This rearrangement joins TRBV18 to TRBJ2-1, with 9 bases aligning to TRBD2. The V gene end was trimmed by 0 bases and the J gene end by 4 bases; junction bases not matched to a gene: 4. Germline loops: CDR1 KGHSH, CDR2 LQKENI. The CDR3 spans 16 residues. The CDR3 coding sequence is TGTGCCAGCTCACCACCCGGTACTAGCGGGTACAATGAGCAGTTCTTC. Translation: CASSPPGTSGYNEQFF.

This clone has a handful of counts. The DNA of the CDR3 is TGTGCCAGCAGCCAGGCTGACAGGGTGGACACCGGGGAGCTGTTTTTT. Amino acid sequence: CASSQADRVDTGELFF. The genes are TRBV4-2 and TRBJ2-2, with 7 bases matching TRBD1. The ends lost 3 bases at V and 3 bases at J; junction bases unmatched: 7. CDR1 LGHNA and CDR2 YNFKEQ come from the germline V gene. CDR3 size: 16 residues.

The chain carries TRBV4-1 and TRBJ1-2, with D tentatively TRBD1 (5 bases). The CDR3 is made up of 16 amino acids. Germline CDR1 reads MGHRA; CDR2 reads YSYEKL. V lost 3 bases and J lost 1, with 15 bases in between. Here the CDR3 DNA reads TGCGCCAGCAGCCAGAGGGAGGGAAGGGGTAACTATGGCTACACCTTC. It is translated as CASSQREGRGNYGYTF.

The rearrangement joins TRBV5-1 to TRBJ1-1; D gene unclear. The CDR3 has 14 residues. Between the trimmed V and J ends, which lost 0 bases and 1 base, there was a span of 7 bases. Per germline, CDR1 SGHRS and CDR2 YFSETQ. CDR3 DNA: TGCGCCAGCAGCTTGGAGGAGACGAACACTGAAGCTTTCTTT. It specifies CASSLEETNTEAFF.

This sequence joins TRBV5-8 and TRBJ1-6; 9 bases are shared with TRBD1. The CDR3 totals 15 residues. Germline assignment: CDR1 SGHTS and CDR2 YDEGEE. V gave up 1 base and J gave up 9 bases; unmatched junction bases: 5. Here the CDR3 DNA reads TGTGCCAGCAGCTTGTGGGGACAGGGTAGTTCACCCCTCCACTTT. Residues: CASSLWGQGSSPLHF.

The rearrangement uses TRBV13 and TRBJ2-7; the D is unclear. This CDR3 region has 15 residues. Between the trimmed V and J ends, which lost 3 bases and 5 bases, there was a span of 17 bases. CDR1 PRHDT and CDR2 FYEKMQ come from the germline V gene (reference sequence). The CDR3 reads CASSFSGSSRDEQYF. The CDR3 DNA reads TGTGCCAGCAGCTTCTCTGGGTCCTCCCGGGACGAGCAGTACTTC.

The genes are TRBV5-1 and TRBJ1-1; D uncertain. Germline CDR1 is SGHRS and CDR2 is YFSETQ. CDR3 length equals 14 residues. V shed 1 base and J shed 1 base, with 8 bases lying between them. CDR3 loop: CASSLTPQNTEAFF. For the CDR3, the DNA is TGCGCCAGCAGCTTGACCCCACAGAACACTGAAGCTTTCTTT.

The chain is built from TRBV5-4 and TRBJ2-2; D not resolved. Germline lookup yields CDR1 SGHNT and CDR2 YYREEE (reference sequence). The CDR3 length is 13 residues. Trimming shortened V by 4 bases and J by 3 bases, and 7 bases separated the two germline ends. CDR3 nucleotides: TGTGCCAGCAGCCTGTCCTACACCGGGGAGCTGTTTTTT. Its translation is CASSLSYTGELFF.

The rearrangement uses TRBV4-1 and TRBJ2-1; 11 bases agree with TRBD2. V was pared by 0 bases and J by 0 bases, with 13 bases of the junction left unmatched. Per germline, CDR1 MGHRA and CDR2 YSYEKL. The CDR3 runs to 21 residues. The CDR3 nucleotides are TGCGCCAGCAGCCAAGAAATTCTGGGACTAGCGGAGGACTACTCCTACAATGAGCAGTTCTTC. Protein: CASSQEILGLAEDYSYNEQFF.